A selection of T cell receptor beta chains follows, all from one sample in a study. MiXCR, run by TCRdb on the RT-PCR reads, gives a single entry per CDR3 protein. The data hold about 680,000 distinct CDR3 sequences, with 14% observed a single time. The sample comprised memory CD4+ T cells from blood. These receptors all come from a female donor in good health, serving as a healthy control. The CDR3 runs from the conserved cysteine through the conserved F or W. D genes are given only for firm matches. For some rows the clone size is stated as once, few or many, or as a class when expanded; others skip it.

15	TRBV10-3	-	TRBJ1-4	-	CAISDPGTGIEKLFF	TGTGCCATCAGTGACCCCGGGACCGGGATTGAAAAACTGTTTTTT
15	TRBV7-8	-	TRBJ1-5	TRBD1	CASSSMGQGVQPQHF	TGTGCCAGCAGCTCTATGGGGCAGGGGGTTCAGCCCCAGCATTTT
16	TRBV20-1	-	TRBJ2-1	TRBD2	CSARDGLAGSYNEQFF	TGCAGTGCTAGAGATGGACTAGCGGGCTCCTACAATGAGCAGTTCTTC
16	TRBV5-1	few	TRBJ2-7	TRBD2	CASSLVTSGLSYEQYF	TGCGCCAGCAGCTTGGTGACTAGCGGGCTCTCCTACGAGCAGTACTTC
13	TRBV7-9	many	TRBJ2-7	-	CASSQADPYEQYF	TGTGCCAGCAGCCAGGCAGATCCCTACGAGCAGTACTTC
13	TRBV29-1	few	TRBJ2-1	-	CSVTDGQYNEQFF	TGCAGCGTCACGGACGGACAATACAATGAGCAGTTCTTC
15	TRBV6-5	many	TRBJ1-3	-	CASRPWTRGGNTIYF	TGTGCCAGCAGGCCCTGGACGAGGGGAGGAAACACCATATATTTT
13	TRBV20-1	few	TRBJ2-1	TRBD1	CSAGGTGENEQFF	TGCAGTGCTGGGGGGACAGGGGAGAATGAGCAGTTCTTC
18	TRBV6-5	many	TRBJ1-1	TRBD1	CASSRPPLDRASSTEAFF	TGTGCCAGCAGTCGACCTCCCCTCGACAGGGCGAGTAGCACTGAAGCTTTCTTT
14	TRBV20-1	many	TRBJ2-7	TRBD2	CSANPLAGGYEQYF	TGCAGTGCCAACCCGCTTGCGGGAGGCTACGAGCAGTACTTC
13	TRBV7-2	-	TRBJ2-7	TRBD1	CASKDRNLYEQYF	TGTGCCAGTAAGGACAGGAATCTATACGAGCAGTACTTC
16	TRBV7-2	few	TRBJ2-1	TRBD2	CASSLRAKGLGNEQFF	TGTGCCAGCAGCTTAAGGGCGAAGGGACTAGGCAATGAGCAGTTCTTC
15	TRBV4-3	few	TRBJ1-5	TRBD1	CASSQDEGGGQPQHF	TGCGCCAGCAGCCAAGATGAAGGGGGCGGTCAGCCCCAGCATTTT
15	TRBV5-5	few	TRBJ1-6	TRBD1	CASSLSQGVVSPLHF	TGTGCCAGCAGCCTCAGCCAGGGGGTAGTCTCACCCCTCCACTTT
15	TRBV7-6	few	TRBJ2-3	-	CASSARRASTDTQYF	TGTGCCAGCAGCGCTCGGAGAGCCAGCACAGATACGCAGTATTTT
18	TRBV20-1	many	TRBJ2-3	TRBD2	CSARFSLAGGMVTDTQYF	TGCAGTGCTAGATTTTCCCTAGCGGGAGGCATGGTCACAGATACGCAGTATTTT
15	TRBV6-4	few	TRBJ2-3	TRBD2	CASSGAGGPVDTQYF	TGTGCCAGCAGTGGAGCGGGAGGGCCGGTAGATACGCAGTATTTT
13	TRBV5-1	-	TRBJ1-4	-	CASSLEAHEKLFF	TGCGCCAGCAGCTTGGAAGCGCATGAAAAACTGTTTTTT
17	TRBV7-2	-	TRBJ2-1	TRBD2	CASSFPKTSGIGDEQFF	TGTGCCAGCAGCTTCCCCAAGACTAGCGGGATAGGCGATGAGCAGTTCTTC
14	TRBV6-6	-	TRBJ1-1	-	CASNQQGMNTEAFF	TGTGCCAGCAATCAACAGGGTATGAACACTGAAGCTTTCTTT
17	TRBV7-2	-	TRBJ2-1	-	CASSLSPTSGLYNEQFF	TGTGCCAGCAGCTTAAGTCCCACTAGTGGCCTCTACAATGAGCAGTTCTTC
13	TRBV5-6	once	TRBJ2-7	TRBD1	CATTDRVNYEQYF	TGTGCCACCACCGACAGGGTGAATTACGAGCAGTACTTC
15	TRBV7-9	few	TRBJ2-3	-	CASSLPREQTDTQYF	TGTGCCAGCAGCTTACCCCGGGAGCAGACAGATACGCAGTATTTT
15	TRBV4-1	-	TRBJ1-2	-	CASSQEGRTLRGYTF	TGCGCCAGCAGCCAAGAAGGTCGGACGTTAAGGGGCTACACCTTC
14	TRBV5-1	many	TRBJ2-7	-	CASSGGTYTYEQYF	TGCGCCAGCAGCGGGGGGACGTACACCTACGAGCAGTACTTC